Listed below are T cell receptor beta chains from one sample, sequenced in a study of Ad26.COV2.S vaccination and SARS-CoV-2 variants. Repertoires were generated with immunoSEQ multiplex PCR, while TCRdb's copy carries only in-frame clones and drops some. Of some 480,000 clones listed, roughly 85% are singletons. The material was peripheral blood, obtained in a trial of Ad26.COV2.S vaccine versus placebo. The receptors originated from a person between 18 and 60 years old who received the Ad26.COV2.S COVID-19 vaccine or a placebo. CDR3s include the opening cysteine and the closing phenylalanine or tryptophan. The D gene is left open where the match is weak. Clone size is stated in some rows and not others, as once, few, many or a class when expanded.

V	size	D	J	CDR3	DNA
TRBV27	NA	NA	TRBJ2-3	CASSLSTGAYTQYF	TGTGCCAGCAGTTTATCGACGGGGGCCTATACGCAGTATTTT
TRBV4-1	few	NA	TRBJ1-1	CASSPTGGTEAFF	TGCGCCAGCAGCCCAACGGGGGGCACTGAAGCTTTCTTT
TRBV20-1	NA	NA	TRBJ2-1	CSARVGVEQFF	TGCAGTGCTAGAGTTGGCGTTGAGCAGTTCTTC
TRBV30	NA	TRBD2	TRBJ2-7	CAWGTGGSEQYF	TGTGCCTGGGGAACGGGGGGGAGCGAGCAGTACTTC
TRBV12-5	NA	NA	TRBJ2-7	CASAADGSYEQYF	TGTGCTAGTGCCGCCGACGGCTCCTACGAGCAGTACTTC
TRBV7-3	few	NA	TRBJ1-1	CASSPGPGNTEAFF	TGTGCCAGCAGCCCCGGCCCAGGGAACACTGAAGCTTTCTTT
TRBV28	few	TRBD1	TRBJ1-2	CASLRWGQVKYGYTF	TGTGCCAGCTTACGGTGGGGACAGGTCAAGTATGGCTACACCTTC
TRBV28	NA	NA	TRBJ1-2	CASSLRGDYGYTF	TGTGCCAGCAGTCTCCGGGGGGACTATGGCTACACCTTC
TRBV5-4	NA	TRBD2	TRBJ2-1	CASTLAGGNEQFF	TGTGCCAGCACGCTAGCGGGAGGTAATGAGCAGTTCTTC
TRBV5-4	NA	NA	TRBJ1-2	CASSLPGDPNYGYTF	TGTGCCAGCAGCTTGCCGGGGGACCCTAACTATGGCTACACCTTC
TRBV4-3	once	NA	TRBJ1-1	CASSHPPGTGNTEAFF	TGCGCCAGCAGCCACCCGCCCGGAACAGGGAACACTGAAGCTTTCTTT
TRBV11-2	NA	NA	TRBJ2-5	CASSPRALQETQYF	TGTGCCAGCAGCCCCCGGGCACTTCAAGAGACCCAGTACTTC
TRBV19	NA	TRBD1	TRBJ1-1	CASSKGQGAPNTEAFF	TGTGCCAGTAGTAAAGGTCAGGGGGCCCCGAACACTGAAGCTTTCTTT
TRBV5-4	NA	NA	TRBJ1-6	CASAREGFDSPLHF	TGTGCCAGCGCTCGAGAGGGGTTTGATTCACCCCTCCACTTT
TRBV11-3	once	TRBD1	TRBJ2-6	CASSPGQGYSGANVLTF	TGTGCCAGCAGCCCGGGACAGGGTTACTCTGGGGCCAACGTCCTGACTTTC
TRBV10-3	NA	TRBD1	TRBJ1-6	CAISPGWDRAFVDSPLHF	TGTGCCATCAGTCCTGGGTGGGACAGGGCTTTCGTCGATTCACCCCTCCACTTT
TRBV11-1	NA	NA	TRBJ2-5	CASSSPVVETQYF	TGTGCCAGCAGCTCCCCAGTTGTTGAGACCCAGTACTTC
TRBV28	NA	NA	TRBJ1-2	CASNSGDYGYTF	TGTGCCAGCAATTCAGGGGACTATGGCTACACCTTC
TRBV6-5	NA	NA	TRBJ2-3	CATSGRVQLDTQYF	TGTGCCACCTCCGGGCGGGTTCAACTAGATACGCAGTATTTT
TRBV19	NA	TRBD1	TRBJ2-5	CASRSDRASLTQYF	TGTGCCAGTAGGTCCGACAGGGCCTCGTTGACCCAGTACTTC
TRBV21-1	NA	NA	TRBJ1-2	CASSKPGTGAVRTF	TGTGCCAGCAGCAAACCCGGGACAGGAGCCGTGCGTACCTTC
TRBV9	once	NA	TRBJ2-7	CASSVGAPGGEQYF	TGTGCCAGCAGCGTTGGGGCTCCGGGTGGCGAGCAGTACTTC
TRBV19	NA	NA	TRBJ1-1	CASSMLQMEAFF	TGTGCCAGTAGTATGTTGCAGATGGAAGCTTTCTTT
TRBV9	NA	TRBD1	TRBJ2-7	CASSLRAGGLYEQYF	TGTGCCAGCAGCCTTCGGGCAGGGGGCCTCTACGAGCAGTACTTC
TRBV10-3	NA	NA	TRBJ1-3	CAISRQSGNTIYF	TGTGCCATCAGTCGCCAATCTGGAAACACCATATATTTT
TRBV29-1	NA	NA	TRBJ2-2	CSVEGFLNTGELFF	TGCAGCGTCGAGGGGTTCTTGAACACCGGGGAGCTGTTTTTT
TRBV27	NA	TRBD1	TRBJ2-7	CASSLRGQGSEQYF	TGTGCCAGCAGTTTACGGGGACAGGGAAGCGAGCAGTACTTC
TRBV6-4	NA	NA	TRBJ1-5	CASSEGGGQPQHF	TGTGCCAGCAGTGAGGGAGGGGGACAGCCCCAGCATTTT
TRBV28	NA	NA	TRBJ2-7	CASSLAVRVPYEQYF	TGTGCCAGCAGTTTAGCGGTCAGGGTCCCGTACGAGCAGTACTTC
TRBV3-1/TRBV3-2	NA	NA	TRBJ1-6	CASSPLQGVNSPLHF	TGTGCCAGCAGCCCCTTACAGGGAGTAAATTCACCCCTCCACTTT
TRBV6-6	NA	NA	TRBJ1-1	CASSASPGGNTEAFF	TGTGCCAGCAGTGCCTCACCTGGGGGGAACACTGAAGCTTTCTTT
TRBV6-2/TRBV6-3	NA	TRBD1	TRBJ2-3	CASSYGGQGTDTQYF	TGTGCCAGCAGTTACGGTGGACAGGGCACAGATACGCAGTATTTT
TRBV30	NA	TRBD2	TRBJ2-7	CAWSLGLAGGIYEQYF	TGTGCCTGGAGTCTCGGACTAGCGGGGGGGATCTACGAGCAGTACTTC
TRBV7-2	NA	TRBD1	TRBJ1-4	CASSWDRQGGEKLFF	TGTGCCAGCAGCTGGGACAGGCAAGGTGGTGAAAAACTGTTTTTT
TRBV3-1/TRBV3-2	NA	NA	TRBJ2-2	CASSRLSRTGELFF	TGTGCCAGCAGCCGGCTTAGCAGGACCGGGGAGCTGTTTTTT
TRBV5-6	NA	NA	TRBJ2-5	CASSLVGRYQETQYF	TGTGCCAGCAGCTTGGTGGGAAGGTACCAAGAGACCCAGTACTTC
TRBV20-1	NA	NA	TRBJ2-1	CSASWGGNAKGEQFF	TGCAGTGCTAGTTGGGGTGGAAACGCGAAAGGTGAGCAGTTCTTC
TRBV5-1	NA	NA	TRBJ1-2	CASSLGRALTNYGYTF	TGCGCCAGCAGCTTGGGGAGGGCCCTTACTAACTATGGCTACACCTTC
TRBV30	NA	TRBD2	TRBJ2-3	CASMAGAADTQYF	TGTGCCTCAATGGCGGGAGCAGCAGATACGCAGTATTTT
TRBV6-1	NA	NA	TRBJ2-7	CASLLGYEQYF	TGTGCCAGCCTCTTGGGCTACGAGCAGTACTTC
TRBV2	NA	NA	TRBJ2-3	CASSEPTDTQYF	TGTGCCAGCAGTGAGCCCACAGATACGCAGTATTTT
TRBV7-2	NA	NA	TRBJ2-1	CASSLVIGGRRQEQFF	TGTGCCAGCAGCTTAGTGATCGGGGGGCGGAGGCAGGAGCAGTTCTTC
TRBV14	once	TRBD1	TRBJ2-2	CASSRATTGDTGELFF	TGTGCCAGCAGCCGGGCGACGACAGGGGACACCGGGGAGCTGTTTTTT
TRBV18	NA	TRBD1	TRBJ2-7	CASSLRGRGQYF	TGTGCCAGCTCTCTTAGGGGGCGTGGGCAGTACTTC
TRBV28	NA	NA	TRBJ2-1	CASSQTRRIGFYNEQFF	TGTGCCAGCAGTCAGACCAGGAGGATCGGATTCTACAATGAGCAGTTCTTC
TRBV27	NA	TRBD1	TRBJ2-1	CASSLQQGQYNEQFF	TGTGCCAGCAGTTTACAACAGGGGCAATACAATGAGCAGTTCTTC
TRBV7-2	once	TRBD2	TRBJ2-5	CASSVDSGSGETQYF	TGTGCCAGCAGCGTTGATAGCGGGAGCGGAGAGACCCAGTACTTC
TRBV5-4	NA	NA	TRBJ1-4	CASSLRGEGPGEKLFF	TGTGCCAGCAGCTTGAGGGGTGAGGGGCCTGGTGAAAAACTGTTTTTT
TRBV7-9	NA	TRBD1	TRBJ1-4	CASSQRPTGTGGEKLFF	TGTGCCAGCAGCCAAAGACCGACCGGGACAGGGGGCGAAAAACTGTTTTTT
TRBV30	few	NA	TRBJ1-2	CAWKSGAGGYTF	TGTGCCTGGAAATCCGGAGCGGGAGGCTACACCTTC
TRBV7-9	NA	NA	TRBJ2-5	CASSNTQEETQYF	TGTGCCAGCAGCAATACTCAAGAAGAGACCCAGTACTTC
TRBV7-8	NA	NA	TRBJ1-3	CASSLELGNTIYF	TGTGCCAGCAGCCTGGAGCTTGGAAACACCATATATTTT